Listed below are T cell receptor beta chains from one sample, sequenced in a study of cytomegalovirus exposure and HLA in healthy donors. Produced via immunoSEQ multiplex PCR; TCRdb's table is partial and in-frame only. The sample lists about 180,000 clones; 76% were seen once. Sequencing was carried out using PBMCs. Every receptor here comes from a woman aged 25-40 years in good health and CMV-seropositive. Both conserved end residues are part of each CDR3. D genes are given only for firm matches. Expanded clones get a size class; other rows say once, few or many, or leave the size out.

D gene | CDR3 length | J gene | V gene | clone size | CDR3 DNA | CDR3 protein
TRBD1 | 10 | TRBJ1-2 | TRBV19 | NA | TGTGCCTCCCAAGGGACAGTAAGGAGCTTC | CASQGTVRSF
TRBD1 | 13 | TRBJ2-3 | TRBV6-1 | once | TGTGCCACCGGGGACAGGGAGGCCGATACGCAGTATTTT | CATGDREADTQYF
NA | 16 | TRBJ2-3 | TRBV10-1 | NA | TGCGCCAGCAGTGAGTCGGGGGGTGGGAGCACAGATACGCAGTATTTT | CASSESGGGSTDTQYF
NA | 14 | TRBJ1-6 | TRBV28 | few | TGTGCCAGCAGTTTACTGCAGGGTAATTCACCCCTCCACTTT | CASSLLQGNSPLHF
NA | 12 | TRBJ1-3 | TRBV7-9 | NA | TGTGAAGCGCGGATCTCTGGAAACACCATATATTTT | CEARISGNTIYF
TRBD1 | 16 | TRBJ1-2 | TRBV28 | NA | TGTGCCAGCAGTTTATGGACGGCAGGGGGCGCTGGGGGCTACACCTTC | CASSLWTAGGAGGYTF
NA | 13 | TRBJ2-1 | TRBV27 | NA | TGTGCCAGCAGTTTCACTACCTACAATGAGCAGTTCTTC | CASSFTTYNEQFF
TRBD1 | 15 | TRBJ2-7 | TRBV6-5 | NA | TGTGCCAGCAGTCCCTGGGACAGGGGATCCTACGAGCAGTACTTC | CASSPWDRGSYEQYF
NA | 14 | TRBJ2-7 | TRBV5-1 | NA | TGCGCCAGCAGCCCTCGGGGAGGTACCTACGAGCAGTACTTC | CASSPRGGTYEQYF
NA | 15 | TRBJ2-6 | TRBV11-3 | NA | TGTGCCAGCAGCACTCAGGGGTCCGGGGCCAACGTCCTGACTTTC | CASSTQGSGANVLTF
NA | 15 | TRBJ1-1 | TRBV18 | few | TGTGCCAGCTCACCACCGTCGCGGGGGAACACTGAAGCTTTCTTT | CASSPPSRGNTEAFF
NA | 16 | TRBJ1-6 | TRBV11-1 | NA | TGTGCCAGCAGCTTAGCGGCGGCGGGGGGCTCCTCACCCCTCCACTTT | CASSLAAAGGSSPLHF
TRBD1 | 18 | TRBJ1-5 | TRBV2 | NA | TGCGCCAGCAGTGGAATGGTGCCGGGACAGAGACCCAATCAGCCCCAGCATTTT | CASSGMVPGQRPNQPQHF
NA | 15 | TRBJ2-5 | TRBV9 | once | TGTGCCAGCAGCGGAGGGGTACTTGCCTCGGGGGAGCAGTACTTC | CASSGGVLASGEQYF
NA | 14 | TRBJ1-2 | TRBV19 | few | TGTGCCAGTAGTCCGGAGGGCCGAGGCTATGGCTACACCTTC | CASSPEGRGYGYTF
TRBD2 | 15 | TRBJ2-7 | TRBV5-4 | NA | TGTGCCAGCAGCACCGGGACTAGCGGGGTAATCGAGCAGTACTTC | CASSTGTSGVIEQYF
NA | 15 | TRBJ2-1 | TRBV28 | once | TGTGCCAGCAGTGACGGGGGGCCGGGGTCCAATGAGCAGTTCTTC | CASSDGGPGSNEQFF
TRBD1 | 18 | TRBJ2-5 | TRBV11-3 | NA | TGTGCCAGCAGCACAGGGCCGACAGGGGGCAAGTACCAAGAGACCCAGTACTTC | CASSTGPTGGKYQETQYF
TRBD1 | 16 | TRBJ2-4 | TRBV18 | once | TGTGCCAGCTCAGCGGCAGGGGGCACGACCAAAAACATTCAGTACTTC | CASSAAGGTTKNIQYF
NA | 12 | TRBJ2-5 | TRBV28 | NA | TGTGCCAGCAGAGGACAGCAGCCCAGAAAGGACTTC | CASRGQQPRKDF
TRBD1 | 14 | TRBJ2-7 | TRBV6-1 | NA | TGTGCCAGCAGATTCGGGACAGGCTCCTACGAGCAGTACTTC | CASRFGTGSYEQYF
TRBD2 | 18 | TRBJ2-2 | TRBV4-1 | NA | TGCGCCAGCAGCCAAGTAACTAGCGGGGGGGCGCCCCGGAGGGAGCTGTTTTTT | CASSQVTSGGAPRRELFF
NA | 15 | TRBJ2-5 | TRBV9 | NA | TGTGCCAGCAGCGTAGAGGGGAACCCGGTGGAGACCCAGTACTTC | CASSVEGNPVETQYF
NA | 14 | TRBJ1-5 | TRBV15 | once | TGTGCCACCAGCAGATCTGACAGGAATCAGCCCCAGCATTTT | CATSRSDRNQPQHF
NA | 16 | TRBJ1-2 | TRBV7-9 | few | TGTGCCAGCAGCTCCGAAATTGGGGGCTCTAACTATGGCTACACCTTC | CASSSEIGGSNYGYTF
NA | 16 | TRBJ1-3 | TRBV4-2 | once | TGTGCCAGCAGCCAAGAGACAGTGCTCTCTGGAAACACCATATATTTT | CASSQETVLSGNTIYF
NA | 16 | TRBJ1-2 | TRBV4-3 | NA | TGCGCCAGCAGCCCCTCTTTAGCAGGGGTCTTCTATGGCTACACCTTC | CASSPSLAGVFYGYTF
TRBD2 | 16 | TRBJ2-3 | TRBV5-6 | NA | TGTGCCAGCAGCTGGGGGGGGGACCTTAGCACAGATACGCAGTATTTT | CASSWGGDLSTDTQYF
NA | 15 | TRBJ2-1 | TRBV5-1 | NA | TGCGCCAGCAGCTTGTCAGAGGACAGATACAATGAGCAGTTCTTC | CASSLSEDRYNEQFF
NA | 13 | TRBJ1-2 | TRBV28 | NA | TGTGCCAGCACCCCCCCGGGAGGGTATGGCTACACCTTC | CASTPPGGYGYTF
NA | 13 | TRBJ2-3 | TRBV7-3 | NA | TGTGCCAGCAGCTTACTCGGGAGAGATACGCAGTATTTT | CASSLLGRDTQYF
TRBD1 | 14 | TRBJ2-7 | TRBV30 | NA | TGTGCCTGGAGTGGGACAGGCCTGAACTACGAGCAGTACTTC | CAWSGTGLNYEQYF
TRBD1 | 16 | TRBJ1-4 | TRBV10-3 | few | TGTGCCATCAGTGAGTTCCGGACAGGGAACGGGGAAAAACTGTTTTTT | CAISEFRTGNGEKLFF
NA | 16 | TRBJ1-3 | TRBV7-2 | NA | TGTGCCAGCAGCCCTAGGCGGGTCCTCTCTGGAAACACCATATATTTT | CASSPRRVLSGNTIYF
NA | 15 | TRBJ1-1 | TRBV9 | NA | TGTGCCAGCAGCGGGGACATTGGGTTTAGCACTGAAGCTTTCTTT | CASSGDIGFSTEAFF
NA | 14 | TRBJ1-6 | TRBV4-3 | NA | TGCGCCAGCAGCCAAGGCGGCGCGGGTTCACCCCTCCACTTT | CASSQGGAGSPLHF
NA | 13 | TRBJ2-3 | TRBV15 | NA | TGTGCCACCAGGACCAGCGGCACAGATACGCAGTATTTT | CATRTSGTDTQYF
NA | 16 | TRBJ2-3 | TRBV13 | NA | TGTGCCAGCAGCTTGGCCGGGCTAGCTAGCACAGATACGCAGTATTTT | CASSLAGLASTDTQYF
TRBD1 | 13 | TRBJ1-5 | TRBV6-4 | NA | TGTGCCAGCAGTACAGGGGTCAATCAGCCCCAGCATTTT | CASSTGVNQPQHF
TRBD1 | 13 | TRBJ2-7 | TRBV5-5 | NA | TGTGCCAGCAGCTTGGGGACAGGGAAAGAGCAGTACTTC | CASSLGTGKEQYF
TRBD2 | 19 | TRBJ2-2 | TRBV4-2 | few | TGTGCCAGCAGCCAAGATTCCTCAGCGGGGGGGACGAACACCGGGGAGCTGTTTTTT | CASSQDSSAGGTNTGELFF
NA | 14 | TRBJ2-3 | TRBV7-3 | once | TGTGCCAGCAGCTGGTCGGGATCCGGGGATACGCAGTATTTT | CASSWSGSGDTQYF
NA | 17 | TRBJ2-7 | TRBV7-8 | NA | TGTGCCAGCAGCTCTCAGTTGTGGGGGCCCGAGAGCTACGAGCAGTACTTC | CASSSQLWGPESYEQYF